The entry below gives a single T cell receptor beta chain sequence along with its context. Its antigen remains unidentified. It has no much larger one-base neighbor in the sample; base qualities were not kept. The donors were healthy, HIV-negative adults with no recently reported acute infections or vaccinations. Every donor was a Caucasian adult living in Nashville, Tennessee, USA. CD4+ T cells were enriched through magnetic negative selection, after which naive cells were positively selected on CD45RA and the remaining negative fraction served as the memory subset. Blood was obtained by leukapheresis, after which PBMCs were separated by Ficoll-Histopaque density gradient centrifugation and cryopreserved in liquid nitrogen vapor phase. Purity and quantity of every magnetically sorted T cell population were checked by analytical flow cytometry. Genomic DNA was isolated from every sorted fraction and measured by UV absorbance on a Nanodrop 2000c.

Inclusive of the bounding cysteine and phenylalanine, the CDR3 is 16 residues long. Kept here is only the CDR3 DNA, which spans 48 bases and is read in frame from base 1. Per the germline V gene (reference sequence), SGHNT is the CDR1 and YYREEE is the CDR2. V lost 2 bases and J lost 1 base; the stretch between them is 12 bases long. The entry originates in a study of shared clonotypes between healthy human individuals (dated by TCRdb to 2020 to 2022). Concerning the study at large: The cohort included three men and two women between 18 and 49 years of age. For each donor, CD4 naive and CD4 memory were each given three plates, CD8 naive was given two plates, and CD8 memory was given one plate. Blood TCR repertoires of a handful of healthy adults were deeply sequenced to estimate repertoire size and the extent of clonotype sharing between individuals. Libraries were prepared and TCR repertoires were sequenced by different laboratories using diverse techniques, in order to increase sequencing depth and limit assay-specific biases. Per donor, leukapheresis produced somewhere between about 0.8 and 9.5 billion PBMCs. Overall study results and their limits: Across a handful of donors, approximately 4.6% of naive CD4, more than 3% of naive CD8, under 2.5% of memory CD4, and roughly 0.4% of memory CD8 clonotypes were shared. Pairwise subsampling led to the expectation that sequencing depth would affect the degree of clonotype sharing among donors. Because the study included only a small number of donors, the genetic and exposure-history diversity represented was limited. Sampling was restricted to blood, and TCR repertoires in tissues likely differ from the TCR repertoires found in blood. Rarefaction of sorted-subset datasets indicated incomplete sequencing despite the large sequencing depth. Compared with non-shared clonotypes, the clonotypes found in all four sorted-subset donors had higher generation probabilities. Naive subsets generally had larger estimated clonotype richness than memory subsets.

Using the deep immunoSEQ assay, TCR CDR3 regions were amplified from genomic DNA by multiplex PCR. Extracted genomic DNA from each cell subset was distributed evenly across all wells of several immunoSEQ 96-well plates, and each plate was treated as a replicate. Each replicate PCR for sorted subsets received around 200 ng genomic DNA, equal to some 32,000 T cell genomes. The purified libraries were quantified using a Qubit 3.0 fluorometer, sized with a Bioanalyzer 2100, and then quantified again using the KAPA Library Quantification kit. A separate single-read 150-cycle Illumina NextSeq 550 flow cell was used to sequence each immunoSEQ 96-well plate. Under the source paper's analysis protocol: Because the immunoSEQ output included only junctional sequences and no quality scores, the filtering could not be the same as the filtering used for full-length reads. To assign V/J genes and CDR3, sequences were annotated against IMGT germline references using PyIR, a Python wrapper for IgBLAST v1.9. Reads with weak V/J assignments (E-value above 1e-6), missing CDR3, stop codons, out-of-frame junctions, or ambiguous translated residues were removed. V3J clonotypes were defined by identical inferred V gene, J gene, and CDR3 amino acid sequence. To compute the percentage overlap between repertoires, the number of shared unique clonotypes was divided by the size of the smaller repertoire. Richness of each repertoire was evaluated using RTK rarefaction, the Chao1 estimator, and Recon v2.1 estimates of unobserved clonotypes. OLGA was used to compute generation probabilities for all TCRbeta clonotypes that the gDNA method yielded from a handful of donors. TCRdb re-hosts the immuneACCESS table, in-frame sequences only. Its copies lack some clones; in the studies checked, an unresolved V gene accounts for under half of them, and the cause for the rest is not known. The V and J calls and clone size were taken over from that table, and D and trimming were inferred from the DNA. The sample has about 2.4 million clones on record, approximately 92% of them singletons. Roughly 0.13% of the sample belongs to the ten largest clones.

The sequence was obtained from a man aged 18 to 29 in good health. The sequence joins TRBV5-4 to TRBJ2-2; the D segment might be TRBD1 or TRBD2, since each matches 5 bases. Sequenced sample: naive CD4+ T cells sorted from blood. The sample's cell subset or site label, in plain terms: CD45RA+ positively selected. CDR3 loop: CASSLAGTVNTGELFF. The DNA reads as follows: TGTGCCAGCAGCTTAGCCGGGACGGTGAACACCGGGGAGCTGTTTTTT.